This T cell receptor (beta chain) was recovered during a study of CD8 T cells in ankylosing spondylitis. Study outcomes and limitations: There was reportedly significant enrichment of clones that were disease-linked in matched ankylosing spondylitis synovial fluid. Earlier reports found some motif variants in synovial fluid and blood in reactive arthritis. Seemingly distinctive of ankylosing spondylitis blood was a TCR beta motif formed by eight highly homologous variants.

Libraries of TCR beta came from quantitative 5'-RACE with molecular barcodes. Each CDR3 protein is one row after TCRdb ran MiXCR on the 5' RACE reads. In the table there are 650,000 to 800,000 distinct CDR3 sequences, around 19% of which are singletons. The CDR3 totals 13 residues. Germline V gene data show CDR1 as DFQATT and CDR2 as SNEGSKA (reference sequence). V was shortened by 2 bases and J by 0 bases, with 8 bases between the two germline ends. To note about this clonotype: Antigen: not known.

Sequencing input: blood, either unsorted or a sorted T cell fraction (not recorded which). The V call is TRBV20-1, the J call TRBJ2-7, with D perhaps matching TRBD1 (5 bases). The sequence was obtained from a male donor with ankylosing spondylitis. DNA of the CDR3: TGCAGTGCTAGATGGGGCAACTCCTACGAGCAGTACTTC. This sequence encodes CSARWGNSYEQYF.